This T cell receptor beta chain was sequenced in a study of shared clonotypes between healthy human individuals. At the deep level, the assay was run. The repertoire was sequenced with immunoSEQ multiplex PCR; TCRdb's copy has only in-frame clones and lacks some. The sample consists of approximately 1,500,000 clones, around 98% of them appearing once. This CDR3 is built from 14 residues. Trimming removed 5 bases from V and 1 base from J, with 11 bases in between. The germline V gene has CDR1 SGHTA and CDR2 FQGNSA. This rearrangement joins TRBV7-2 to TRBJ1-2; the D is unclear. The TCR comes from a young man in good health. The sample taken for sequencing was naive CD4+ T cells sorted from blood. Indicated subset: CD45RA+ positively selected. CDR3 sequence reads: CASSHQRRNYGYTF. The CDR3 DNA is TGTGCCAGCAGCCACCAGCGCCGTAACTATGGCTACACCTTC. The full variable domain, in which reference TRBV7-2 and TRBJ1-2 provide the parts outside the CDR3, is GAGVSQSPSNKVTEKGKDVELRCDPISGHTALYWYRQSLGQGLEFLIYFQGNSAPDKSGLPSDRFSAERTGGSVSTLTIQRTQQEDSAVYLCASSHQRRNYGYTFGSGTRLTVV.